At least ten counts were recorded for the clone carrying this TCR beta chain. Antigen unknown. The junction shows a germline mismatch at one end, possibly a read error. The germline CDR1 and CDR2 sequences are DFQATT and SNEGSKA (reference sequence). The CDR3 is 13 amino acids. The data are from a study of T cells in Graves' hyperthyroidism and ophthalmopathy. Findings and caveats of the study: In the blood, most expanded thyroid clonotypes above 0.001 appeared as well.

The CDR3 regions of TCR beta were amplified from RNA transcripts. TCR CDR3 regions were first amplified by RT-PCR with HTBI primers. MiXCR, run by TCRdb on the multiplex PCR reads, gives a single entry per CDR3 protein. The sample carries roughly 700,000 distinct CDR3 sequences, about a third recorded once. This chain connects TRBV20-1 to TRBJ2-5, with TRBD2 matching over 8 bases. This receptor was identified in a woman between 40 and 50 years old with Graves' hyperthyroidism. Sequenced input: blood. CDR3 region: CSVRTSGGETQYF. In DNA, the CDR3 is TGCAGTGTTAGAACTAGCGGCGGGGAGACCCAGTACTTC.